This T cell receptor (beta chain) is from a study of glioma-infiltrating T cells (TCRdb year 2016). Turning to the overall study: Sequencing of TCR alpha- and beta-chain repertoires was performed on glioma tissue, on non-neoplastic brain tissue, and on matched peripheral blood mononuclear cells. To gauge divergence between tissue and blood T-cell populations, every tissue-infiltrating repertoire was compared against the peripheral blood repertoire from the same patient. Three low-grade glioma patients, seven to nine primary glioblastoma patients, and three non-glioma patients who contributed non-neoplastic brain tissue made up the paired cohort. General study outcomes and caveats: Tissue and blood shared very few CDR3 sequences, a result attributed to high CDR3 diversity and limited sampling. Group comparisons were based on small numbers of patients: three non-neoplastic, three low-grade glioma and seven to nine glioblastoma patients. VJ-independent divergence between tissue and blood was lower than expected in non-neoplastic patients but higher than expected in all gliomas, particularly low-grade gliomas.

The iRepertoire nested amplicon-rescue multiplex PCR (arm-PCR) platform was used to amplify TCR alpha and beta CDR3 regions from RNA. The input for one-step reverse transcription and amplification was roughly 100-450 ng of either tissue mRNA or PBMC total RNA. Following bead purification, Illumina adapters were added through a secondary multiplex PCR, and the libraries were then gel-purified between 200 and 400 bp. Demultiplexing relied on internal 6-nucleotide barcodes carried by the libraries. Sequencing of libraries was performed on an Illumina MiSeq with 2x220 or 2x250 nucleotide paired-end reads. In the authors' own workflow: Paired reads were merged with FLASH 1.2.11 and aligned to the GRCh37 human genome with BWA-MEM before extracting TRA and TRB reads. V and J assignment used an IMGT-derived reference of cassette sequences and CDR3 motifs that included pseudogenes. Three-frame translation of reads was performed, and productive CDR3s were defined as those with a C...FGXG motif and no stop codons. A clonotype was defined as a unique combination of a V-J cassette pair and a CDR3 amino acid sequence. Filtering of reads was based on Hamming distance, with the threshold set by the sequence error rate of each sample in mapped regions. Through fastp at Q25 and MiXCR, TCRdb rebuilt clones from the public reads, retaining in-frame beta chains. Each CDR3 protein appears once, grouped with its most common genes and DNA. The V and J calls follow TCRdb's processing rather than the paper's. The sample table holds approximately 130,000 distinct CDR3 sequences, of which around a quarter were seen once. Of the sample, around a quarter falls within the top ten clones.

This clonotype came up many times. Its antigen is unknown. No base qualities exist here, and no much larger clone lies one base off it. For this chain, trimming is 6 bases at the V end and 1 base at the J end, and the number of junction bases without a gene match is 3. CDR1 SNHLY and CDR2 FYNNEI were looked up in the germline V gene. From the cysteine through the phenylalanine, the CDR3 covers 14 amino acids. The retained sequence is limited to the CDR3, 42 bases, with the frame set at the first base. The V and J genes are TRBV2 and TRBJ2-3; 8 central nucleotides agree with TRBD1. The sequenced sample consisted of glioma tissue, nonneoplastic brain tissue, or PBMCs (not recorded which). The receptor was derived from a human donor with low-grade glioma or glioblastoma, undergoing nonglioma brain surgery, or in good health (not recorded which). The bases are TGTGCCAGCAGCCCGGGACAGGGCACAGATACGCAGTATTTT. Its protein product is CASSPGQGTDTQYF.